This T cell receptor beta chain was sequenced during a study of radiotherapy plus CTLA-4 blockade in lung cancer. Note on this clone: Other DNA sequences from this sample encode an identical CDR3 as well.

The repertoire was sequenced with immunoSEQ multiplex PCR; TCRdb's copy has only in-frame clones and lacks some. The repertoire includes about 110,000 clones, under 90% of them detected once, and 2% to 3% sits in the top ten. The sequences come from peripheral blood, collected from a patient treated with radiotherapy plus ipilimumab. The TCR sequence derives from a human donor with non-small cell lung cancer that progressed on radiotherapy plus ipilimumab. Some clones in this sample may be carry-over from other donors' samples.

The CDR3 spells CSVEVGTGGYEQYF. CDR3 coding DNA: TGCAGCGTTGAAGTGGGGACAGGGGGCTACGAGCAGTACTTC. V gene TRBV29-1 combines with J gene TRBJ2-7; 11 bases fit TRBD1. Germline V gene lookup returns CDR1 SQVTM and CDR2 ANQGSEA. CDR3 size: 14 residues. V lost 1 base to trimming and J lost 3 bases; unmatched junction nucleotides: 2.